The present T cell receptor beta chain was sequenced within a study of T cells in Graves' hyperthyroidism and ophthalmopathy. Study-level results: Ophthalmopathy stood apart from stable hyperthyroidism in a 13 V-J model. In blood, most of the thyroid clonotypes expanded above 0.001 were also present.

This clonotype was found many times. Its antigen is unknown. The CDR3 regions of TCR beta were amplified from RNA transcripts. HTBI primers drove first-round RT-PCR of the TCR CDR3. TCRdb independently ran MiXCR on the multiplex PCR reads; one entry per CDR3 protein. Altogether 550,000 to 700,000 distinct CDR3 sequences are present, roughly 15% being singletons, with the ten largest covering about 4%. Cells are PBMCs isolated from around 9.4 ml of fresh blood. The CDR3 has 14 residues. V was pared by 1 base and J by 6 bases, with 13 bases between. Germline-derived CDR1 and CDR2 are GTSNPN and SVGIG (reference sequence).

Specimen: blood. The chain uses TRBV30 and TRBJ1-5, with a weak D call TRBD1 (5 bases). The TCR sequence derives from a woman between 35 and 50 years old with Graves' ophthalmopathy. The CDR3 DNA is TGTGCCTGGAGTGCTCAGGGTGGGGCTCAGCCCCAGCATTTT. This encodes CAWSAQGGAQPQHF.